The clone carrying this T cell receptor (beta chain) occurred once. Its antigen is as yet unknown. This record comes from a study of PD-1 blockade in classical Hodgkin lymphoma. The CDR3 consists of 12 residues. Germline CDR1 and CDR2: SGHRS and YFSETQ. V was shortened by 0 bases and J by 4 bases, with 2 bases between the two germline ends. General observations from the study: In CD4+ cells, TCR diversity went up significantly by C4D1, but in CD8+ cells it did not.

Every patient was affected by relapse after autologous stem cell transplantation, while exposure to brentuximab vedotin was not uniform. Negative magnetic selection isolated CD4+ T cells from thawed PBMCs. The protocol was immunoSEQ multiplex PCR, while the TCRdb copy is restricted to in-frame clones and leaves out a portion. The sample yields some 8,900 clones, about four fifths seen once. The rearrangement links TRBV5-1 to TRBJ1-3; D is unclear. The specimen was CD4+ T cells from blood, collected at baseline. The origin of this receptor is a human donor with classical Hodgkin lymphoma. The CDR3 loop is CASSLAGNTIYF. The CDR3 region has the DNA TGCGCCAGCAGCTTGGCCGGAAACACCATATATTTT.